One sample yielded the 16 T cell receptor beta chains listed below, sequenced in a study of blood T cell repertoires in COVID-19. The assay was immunoSEQ multiplex PCR, and TCRdb's table has in-frame clones only and misses some. Altogether about 200,000 clones are present, around four fifths being singletons, with the ten largest covering around 0.93%. Sequenced input: peripheral blood. These receptor sequences come from a man between 60 and 75 years old with COVID-19, enrolled during active disease.

The chain has TRBV5-1 and TRBJ1-4; D unresolved. Trimming cost V 0 bases and J 2 bases, with 8 bases left between them. The CDR3 covers 15 residues. Germline CDR1 reads SGHRS; CDR2 reads YFSETQ. Here the CDR3 DNA reads TGCGCCAGCAGCTTGGCCGGGGTCACTAATGAAAAACTGTTTTTT. Its translation: CASSLAGVTNEKLFF. The complete variable domain, with remaining parts taken from reference TRBV5-1 and TRBJ1-4, reads KAGVTQTPRYLIKTRGQQVTLSCSPISGHRSVSWYQQTPGQGLQFLFEYFSETQRNKGNFPGRFSGRQFSNSRSEMNVSTLELGDSALYLCASSLAGVTNEKLFFGSGTQLSVL.

The chain links TRBV5-1 to TRBJ2-1; 9 bases line up with TRBD2. Germline CDR1 is SGHRS and CDR2 is YFSETQ. Trimming removed 5 bases from V and 0 bases from J; junction bases left unmatched: 6. The CDR3 contains 16 residues. The CDR3 nucleotides read TGCGCCAGCAGACCCATTAGCGGGAGCTCCTACAATGAGCAGTTCTTC. As protein: CASRPISGSSYNEQFF.

Details on this clone: The same CDR3 arises from other DNA sequences in this sample as well. The rearrangement joins TRBV9 to TRBJ1-3; D uncertain. This CDR3 is 12 amino acids long. V dropped 2 bases and J dropped 2 bases, with 2 bases sitting between them. Germline assignment: CDR1 SGDLS and CDR2 YYNGEE. CDR3 region: CASSVTGNTIYF. CDR3 in DNA: TGTGCCAGCAGCGTTACTGGAAACACCATATATTTT.

This rearrangement joins TRBV2 to TRBJ1-5; D may be TRBD1 (5 bases). The V end lost 3 bases, the J end lost 0 bases, and 12 bases lay between the germline ends. Germline CDR1 SNHLY, CDR2 FYNNEI. The CDR3 consists of 16 residues. The CDR3 DNA sequence: TGTGCCAGCAGTGAGGGGCAGGGCTATAGCAATCAGCCCCAGCATTTT. It yields the protein CASSEGQGYSNQPQHF.

The chain joins TRBV5-1 to TRBJ1-5, with a weak D call TRBD1 (5 bases). Trimming stripped 0 bases from V and 5 bases from J, with 12 bases between. Germline-derived CDR1 and CDR2 are SGHRS and YFSETQ. The CDR3 is 15 amino acids. The CDR3 sequence is CASSLAGDPYQPQHF. CDR3 in DNA: TGCGCCAGCAGCTTGGCGGGGGACCCCTATCAGCCCCAGCATTTT.

The CDR3 spells CASSSIAGESTDTQYF. Here the CDR3 DNA reads TGCGCCAGCAGCTCCATAGCGGGAGAGTCCACAGATACGCAGTATTTT. This rearrangement joins TRBV5-1 to TRBJ2-3, with 9 positions matching TRBD2. CDR3 length: 16 amino acids. Germline V gene sequence: CDR1 SGHRS, CDR2 YFSETQ. V trimming: 3 bases; J trimming: 2 bases; junction bases outside the gene matches: 7.

On this clone: Different DNA sequences within this sample yield the same CDR3. The CDR3 here is CASSEDSWGTEAFF. For the CDR3, the DNA is TGTGCCAGCTCGGAGGACAGTTGGGGCACTGAAGCTTTCTTT. The chain couples TRBV18 to TRBJ1-1, with TRBD1 as a possible D gene (6 bases). CDR3 length: 14 amino acids. Trimming cost V 6 bases and J 4 bases, with 15 bases left between them. CDR1 is KGHSH and CDR2 is LQKENI in the germline V gene. Full variable domain (remainder filled in from reference TRBV18 and TRBJ1-1): NAGVMQNPRHLVRRRGQEARLRCSPMKGHSHVYWYRQLPEEGLKFMVYLQKENIIDESGMPKERFSAEFPKEGPSILRIQQVVRGDSAAYFCASSEDSWGTEAFFGQGTRLTVV.

V and J are TRBV9 and TRBJ1-1, with D uncertain. The CDR3 has 14 amino acids. Looked up from germline, CDR1 is SGDLS and CDR2 is YYNGEE. With 0 bases removed from V and 4 bases from J, the gap between germline ends came to 10 bases. CDR3 amino acids: CASSVVGGITEAFF. The CDR3 nucleotides are TGTGCCAGCAGCGTAGTTGGAGGGATCACTGAAGCTTTCTTT. The full variable domain, with the rest looked up from reference TRBV9 and TRBJ1-1, is DSGVTQTPKHLITATGQRVTLRCSPRSGDLSVYWYQQSLDQGLQFLIQYYNGEERAKGNILERFSAQQFPDLHSELNLSSLELGDSALYFCASSVVGGITEAFFGQGTRLTVV.

The chain has TRBV30 and TRBJ2-7; TRBD1 agrees at 8 bases. The CDR3 is 13 amino acids. Germline CDR1 and CDR2: GTSNPN and SVGIG (reference sequence). Trimming removed 8 bases from V and 4 bases from J; junction bases left unmatched: 10. CDR3: CAGGQGTGYEQYF. CDR3 DNA: TGTGCCGGCGGACAGGGTACAGGTTACGAGCAGTACTTC.

The J gene is TRBJ2-5, the V gene TRBV10-3, with 7 bases matching TRBD2. Trimming at V came to 6 bases and at J to 5 bases, leaving 6 bases not matched to a gene. Germline CDR1 is ENHRY and CDR2 is SYGVKD. The CDR3 contains 13 residues. The CDR3 loop reads CAIRARREETQYF. CDR3 in DNA: TGTGCCATCAGGGCCCGGCGGGAGGAGACCCAGTACTTC.

This CDR3 reads CASSYFSGGTDTQYF. Written as DNA, the CDR3 is TGTGCCAGCAGTTACTTTAGCGGGGGCACAGATACGCAGTATTTT. The V call is TRBV6-2 or TRBV6-3, the J call TRBJ2-3; 8 bases map to TRBD2. With V trimmed by 1 base and J by 1 base, 1 base remained unmatched. The CDR3 sequence is 15 residues long. Per germline, CDR1 MNHEY and CDR2 SVGEGT.

Details on this clone: Distinct nucleotide sequences in the sample also encode this CDR3. The chain employs TRBV12-3 or TRBV12-4 and TRBJ1-3; D not certain. The CDR3 extends over 13 amino acids. Trimming took 3 bases from V and 0 from J, leaving 3 bases between them. CDR3 sequence (DNA): TGTGCCAGCAGTTTGAGCTCTGGAAACACCATATATTTT. Translation: CASSLSSGNTIYF.

The chain carries TRBV6-1 and TRBJ1-5; D possibly corresponds to TRBD1 (5 bases). The CDR3 spans 14 residues. V lost 5 bases, J lost 6 bases, and 14 bases lay in between. CDR1 and CDR2 (germline): MNHNS, SASEGT. The DNA for the CDR3 is TGTGCCAGCAGTACGGAAAGGGGATTTCAGCCCCAGCATTTT. Its translation is CASSTERGFQPQHF.

The V gene is TRBV4-3, the J gene TRBJ2-5; TRBD1 agrees at 10 bases. V gave up 0 bases and J gave up 5 bases; unmatched junction bases: 6. Germline-derived CDR1 and CDR2 are LGHNA and YSLEER. This CDR3 region has 16 residues. CDR3: CASSQDATGGRETQYF. In DNA, the CDR3 is TGCGCCAGCAGCCAAGACGCGACAGGGGGCCGGGAGACCCAGTACTTC.

V gene TRBV7-9 combines with J gene TRBJ1-4, with TRBD1 identical over 10 bases. J lost 8 bases, V lost 5 bases, and 11 bases had no gene match. The CDR3 totals 16 residues. CDR1 is SEHNR and CDR2 is FQNEAQ in the germline V gene (reference sequence). The CDR3 here is CASSPTGGERGEKLFF. The DNA for the CDR3 is TGTGCCAGCAGCCCGACAGGGGGCGAACGAGGAGAAAAACTGTTTTTT.

The rearrangement uses TRBV5-8 and TRBJ1-1; D call uncertain. Germline assignment: CDR1 SGHTS and CDR2 YDEGEE. The CDR3 sequence is 15 residues long. V was shortened by 5 bases and J by 0 bases, with 14 bases between the two germline ends. The CDR3: CASRTGGDMNTEAFF. As DNA, the CDR3 is TGTGCCAGCAGAACGGGAGGAGATATGAACACTGAAGCTTTCTTT.